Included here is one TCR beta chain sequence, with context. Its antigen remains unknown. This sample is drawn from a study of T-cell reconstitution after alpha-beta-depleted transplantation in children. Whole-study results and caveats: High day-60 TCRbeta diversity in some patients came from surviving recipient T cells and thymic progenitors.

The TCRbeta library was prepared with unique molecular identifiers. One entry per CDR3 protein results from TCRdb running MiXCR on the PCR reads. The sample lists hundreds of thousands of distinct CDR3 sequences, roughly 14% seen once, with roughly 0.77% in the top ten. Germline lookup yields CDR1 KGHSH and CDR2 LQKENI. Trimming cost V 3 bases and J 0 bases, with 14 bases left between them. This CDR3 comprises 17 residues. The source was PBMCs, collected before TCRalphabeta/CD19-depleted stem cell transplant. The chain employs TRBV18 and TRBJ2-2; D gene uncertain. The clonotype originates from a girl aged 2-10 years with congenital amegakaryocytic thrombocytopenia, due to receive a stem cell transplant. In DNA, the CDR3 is TGTGCCAGCTCACCTCCCCCGGGTGGGACGAACACCGGGGAGCTGTTTTTT. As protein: CASSPPPGGTNTGELFF.